This T cell receptor (beta chain) appears in the sequencing data of a study of circulating CD8 cells and anti-PD-1 response in melanoma. From live CD3+CD8+TCRalphabeta+ cells, four PD-1 and/or TIGIT subsets were sorted. CDR1 is MDHEN and CDR2 is SYDVKM in the germline V gene. The CDR3 has 12 amino acids. V was pared by 7 bases and J by 5 bases, with 2 bases of the junction left unmatched. TCR libraries were prepared from approximately 15 ng of total RNA with the QIAseq Immune Repertoire TCR panel. TCRdb re-called the reads with MiXCR, one entry per CDR3 protein. Seen here are some 340 distinct CDR3 sequences, approximately 9.7% observed once, and the top ten hold 17%. This clonotype counts as hyperexpanded.

Material: CD8+ T cells from PBMCs, obtained at baseline or after one month of anti-PD-1 therapy (not recorded which). The receptor was derived from a human donor with melanoma. V usage is TRBV28 and J usage is TRBJ2-5; 9 bases align to TRBD2. CDR3 sequence: CASTSGRETQYF. In nucleotides, the CDR3 is TGTGCCAGCACCAGCGGGAGGGAGACCCAGTACTTC.